The present T cell receptor (beta chain) was sequenced within a study of spatial heterogeneity in lung cancer. As to time point: sample taken at primary tumor resection. Whole RNA was taken from tumor, nontumor lung or frozen PBMC; it was then sequenced unsorted. Donation came from 70 or so patients with untreated early-stage non-small cell lung cancer. TCR cDNA molecules each had a unique molecular identifier. In TCRdb, the 5' RACE reads were re-called with MiXCR into one record per CDR3 protein. The sample consists of about 18,000 distinct CDR3 sequences, 19% of them appearing once. The CDR3 contains 15 residues. V was shortened by 2 bases and J by 4 bases, with 14 bases between the two germline ends. Germline V gives CDR1 MNHEY, CDR2 SVGAGI. Study-wide findings and caveats: At resection, ubiquitous expanded tumor TCRs appeared in blood more than at follow-up.

This clonotype qualifies as medium-sized. As yet, its antigen is unknown. The source of this sequence is a male donor with early-stage non-small cell lung cancer. The source was PBMCs, collected at surgery. The chain uses TRBV6-5 and TRBJ1-2; tentatively, D is TRBD1 (6 bases). This CDR3 reads CASSYGSGATYGYTF. The CDR3 DNA reads as TGTGCCAGCAGTTACGGGTCGGGGGCAACCTATGGCTACACCTTC.